These 22 T cell receptor beta chains came from one sample sequenced in a study of blood T cell repertoires in COVID-19. Assay used: immunoSEQ multiplex PCR; TCRdb lists only in-frame clones, some missing. The table has fewer than 300,000 clones, over 75% seen once. The sample consisted of peripheral blood. Receptors were obtained from a man aged 18-30 years with active or convalescent COVID-19.

The V and J genes are TRBV6-1 and TRBJ1-6; D possibly corresponds to TRBD1 (6 bases). CDR3 length: 16 amino acids. V lost 3 bases, J lost 6 bases, and 15 bases lay in between. Germline V CDR1 and CDR2: MNHNS, SASEGT. Written as DNA, the CDR3 is TGTGCCAGCAGTGAGGACAGAACAAGGGTTAATTCACCCCTCCACTTT. It encodes CASSEDRTRVNSPLHF.

The chain joins TRBV19 to TRBJ1-1, with D uncertain. Deletions cut 1 base from V and 10 bases from J, with 7 bases between. This CDR3 is built from 11 residues. Germline values: CDR1 LNHDA, CDR2 SQIVND (reference sequence). This CDR3 reads CASSIGSLAFF. The CDR3 coding sequence is TGTGCCAGTAGTATAGGTTCGTTAGCTTTCTTT.

The chain carries TRBV5-3 and TRBJ1-5; D not resolved. TRBV5-3 is treated as an ORF (open reading frame) with a function not yet certain. Deletions cut 9 bases from V and 0 bases from J, with 10 bases between. The CDR3 spans 13 residues. CDR3: CATPGSSNQPQHF. CDR3 nucleotide sequence: TGTGCCACCCCGGGGAGTAGCAATCAGCCCCAGCATTTT.

The chain is built from TRBV2 and TRBJ1-1; D remains unclear. The length of the CDR3 is 14 residues. With 6 bases removed from V and 5 bases from J, the gap between germline ends came to 16 bases. Germline CDR1 reads SNHLY; CDR2 reads FYNNEI. In nucleotides, the CDR3 is TGTGCCAGCAGCGTAACGGGGTTTGGGACTGAAGCTTTCTTT. Translating gives CASSVTGFGTEAFF.

This clone was seen only once. DNA of the CDR3: TGTGCCAGCAGGTTTCAGGGTGCTGAAGCTTTCTTT. Its protein is CASRFQGAEAFF. The chain uses TRBV2 and TRBJ1-1; possibly TRBD1 for D (5 bases). Between the trimmed V and J ends, which lost 6 bases and 6 bases, there was a span of 11 bases. Germline assignment: CDR1 SNHLY and CDR2 FYNNEI. This CDR3 is 12 amino acids long.

The genes are TRBV7-6 and TRBJ1-2, with D possibly matching TRBD1 (5 bases). Germline loops: CDR1 SGHVS, CDR2 FNYEAQ. The CDR3 runs to 15 residues. V lost 1 base to trimming and J lost 2 bases, with 11 bases between them. DNA for the CDR3: TGTGCCAGCAGCTTAGAGGCAGGGAGGAACTATGGCTACACCTTC. As protein: CASSLEAGRNYGYTF.

J is TRBJ2-2 and V is TRBV9, with a possible D match to TRBD2 (6 bases). Per the germline V gene, CDR1 is SGDLS and CDR2 is YYNGEE. The germline V and J ends were trimmed by 2 bases and 2 bases, with 13 bases remaining between them. The CDR3 spans 16 residues. CDR3 in amino acids: CASSVRTTVNTGELFF. The CDR3, as DNA: TGTGCCAGCAGCGTCCGGACTACCGTTAACACCGGGGAGCTGTTTTTT.

This chain joins TRBV7-9 and TRBJ1-1, with D uncertain. The germline V gene encodes CDR1 SEHNR and CDR2 FQNEAQ (reference sequence). V lost 4 bases, J lost 6 bases, and 12 bases lay in between. CDR3 length: 13 residues. The CDR3 sequence: CASSSQERAEAFF. CDR3 nucleotides: TGTGCCAGCAGCTCGCAGGAGAGGGCTGAAGCTTTCTTT.

A note on this clone: The sample carries other DNA sequences with the same CDR3. CDR3 in amino acids: CASSQASSGANVLTF. In DNA, the CDR3 is TGTGCCAGCAGCCAAGCCAGCTCTGGGGCCAACGTCCTGACTTTC. The chain has TRBV3-1 (or the pseudogene TRBV3-2) and TRBJ2-6; D ambiguous. The V end was cut by 1 base, the J end by 0 bases, with 4 bases between. CDR1 LGHDT and CDR2 YNNKEL come from the germline V gene (reference sequence). This CDR3 region has 15 residues.

This chain joins TRBV7-9 and TRBJ2-7; possibly TRBD1 for D (6 bases). Trimming shortened V by 7 bases and J by 0 bases, and 13 bases separated the two germline ends. The V gene's germline CDR1 is SEHNR and CDR2 FQNEAQ (reference sequence). The CDR3 has 14 amino acids. CDR3 in DNA: TGTGCCAGCACCCCCCAGGGGAGCTCCTACGAGCAGTACTTC. Encoded protein: CASTPQGSSYEQYF.

J is TRBJ1-1 and V is TRBV29-1; D ambiguous. CDR3 length equals 13 residues. The V gene lost 4 bases and the J gene lost 0 bases, with 9 bases spanning the gap. The germline CDR1 and CDR2 sequences are SQVTM and ANQGSEA. The CDR3 loop reads CSVVGFMNTEAFF. The DNA of the CDR3 is TGCAGCGTTGTCGGGTTCATGAACACTGAAGCTTTCTTT.

V and J are TRBV9 and TRBJ2-3; 9 bases are shared with TRBD2. Germline V lookup: CDR1 SGDLS, CDR2 YYNGEE. V trimming: 0 bases; J trimming: 2 bases; junction bases outside the gene matches: 4. This CDR3 has 16 amino acids. The CDR3 protein is CASSVGSGGTTDTQYF. The CDR3 DNA sequence: TGTGCCAGCAGCGTAGGGAGCGGGGGGACCACAGATACGCAGTATTTT.

This sequence joins TRBV18 and TRBJ2-2; TRBD1 agrees at 8 bases. CDR3 length equals 16 residues. V lost 2 bases to trimming and J lost 5 bases; unmatched junction nucleotides: 7. Germline V gene sequence: CDR1 KGHSH, CDR2 LQKENI. Here the CDR3 reads CASSPLLGQGTGELFF. The DNA of the CDR3 is TGTGCCAGCTCACCATTACTCGGACAGGGTACCGGGGAGCTGTTTTTT.

The J gene is TRBJ1-3, the V gene TRBV2, with TRBD1 identical over 7 bases. Germline loops: CDR1 SNHLY, CDR2 FYNNEI. V lost 4 bases and J lost 2; bases outside the gene matches: 5. CDR3 size: 15 residues. The CDR3 is CASSGGTDPGNTIYF. CDR3 nucleotides: TGTGCCAGCAGTGGTGGGACAGACCCTGGAAACACCATATATTTT.

This clone was counted a few times. This sequence joins TRBV7-2 and TRBJ2-5; D is undetermined. From germline, CDR1 is SGHTA and CDR2 FQGNSA. V was trimmed by 1 base and J by 6 bases, leaving 12 bases between them. This CDR3 spans 14 amino acids. CDR3 amino acids: CASSLVTDSKTQYF. For the CDR3, the DNA is TGTGCCAGCAGCTTAGTTACAGATTCCAAGACCCAGTACTTC.

This sequence joins TRBV9 and TRBJ2-1, with a tentative D call TRBD2 (6 bases). Trimming removed 0 bases from V and 9 bases from J, with 16 bases in between. Germline CDR1 reads SGDLS; CDR2 reads YYNGEE. CDR3 length: 15 amino acids. The CDR3 spells CASSVEGGAISEQFF. The CDR3 bases are TGTGCCAGCAGCGTAGAGGGCGGGGCTATTAGTGAGCAGTTCTTC.

V usage is TRBV2 and J usage is TRBJ2-7, with TRBD2 matching 14 bases. CDR1 and CDR2 from the germline V gene are SNHLY and FYNNEI. V shed 5 bases, J shed 2 bases, and the junction held 8 bases outside the gene matches. This CDR3 is 17 amino acids long. CDR3: CASSRTSGGTLAYEQYF. The CDR3 DNA reads TGTGCCAGCAGTCGGACTAGCGGGGGGACCCTAGCCTACGAGCAGTACTTC.

The rearrangement joins TRBV4-2 to TRBJ1-2; 12 bases are shared with TRBD1. This CDR3 contains 17 residues. V shed 0 bases, J shed 8 bases, and the junction held 10 bases outside the gene matches. Looked up from germline, CDR1 is LGHNA and CDR2 is YNFKEQ. The CDR3: CASSQERGTGGAGGYTF. Written as DNA, the CDR3 is TGTGCCAGCAGCCAAGAAAGGGGGACAGGGGGCGCGGGAGGCTACACCTTC.

The chain carries TRBV4-2 and TRBJ1-2; tentative D call: TRBD1 (5 bases). The CDR3 has 13 amino acids. Germline CDR1 is LGHNA and CDR2 is YNFKEQ. The ends were cut back, 2 bases at V and 7 bases at J, with 11 bases in the middle. CDR3 amino acids: CASSQPQEGGYTF. The CDR3 DNA reads as TGTGCCAGCAGCCAACCACAGGAGGGTGGCTACACCTTC.

The rearrangement uses TRBV5-1 and TRBJ2-7; TRBD2 matches 10 bases. Germline V gives CDR1 SGHRS, CDR2 YFSETQ. Trimming cost V 0 bases and J 5 bases; bases outside gene matches: 5. This CDR3 is 15 amino acids long. The CDR3 here is CASSLGGTSVHEQYF. CDR3 bases: TGCGCCAGCAGCTTGGGGGGGACTAGCGTCCACGAGCAGTACTTC. Full variable domain (rest looked up from reference TRBV5-1 and TRBJ2-7): KAGVTQTPRYLIKTRGQQVTLSCSPISGHRSVSWYQQTPGQGLQFLFEYFSETQRNKGNFPGRFSGRQFSNSRSEMNVSTLELGDSALYLCASSLGGTSVHEQYFGPGTRLTVT.

This sequence joins TRBV7-8 and TRBJ1-6; TRBD1 agrees at 9 bases. CDR1 SGHVS and CDR2 FQNEAQ come from the germline V gene. CDR3 length: 15 residues. V shed 3 bases and J 6 bases; nucleotides not matched to a gene: 3. The CDR3 reads CASSLETGGNSPLHF. CDR3 DNA sequence: TGTGCCAGCAGCTTGGAGACAGGGGGTAATTCACCCCTCCACTTT.

The J gene is TRBJ2-1, the V gene TRBV5-8, with 7 bases identical to TRBD1. Trimming cost V 2 bases and J 3 bases; bases outside gene matches: 5. This CDR3 spans 15 amino acids. Germline-derived CDR1 and CDR2 are SGHTS and YDEGEE. CDR3 residues: CASSFGTASYNEQFF. The DNA for the CDR3 is TGTGCCAGCAGCTTCGGGACAGCTAGCTACAATGAGCAGTTCTTC.